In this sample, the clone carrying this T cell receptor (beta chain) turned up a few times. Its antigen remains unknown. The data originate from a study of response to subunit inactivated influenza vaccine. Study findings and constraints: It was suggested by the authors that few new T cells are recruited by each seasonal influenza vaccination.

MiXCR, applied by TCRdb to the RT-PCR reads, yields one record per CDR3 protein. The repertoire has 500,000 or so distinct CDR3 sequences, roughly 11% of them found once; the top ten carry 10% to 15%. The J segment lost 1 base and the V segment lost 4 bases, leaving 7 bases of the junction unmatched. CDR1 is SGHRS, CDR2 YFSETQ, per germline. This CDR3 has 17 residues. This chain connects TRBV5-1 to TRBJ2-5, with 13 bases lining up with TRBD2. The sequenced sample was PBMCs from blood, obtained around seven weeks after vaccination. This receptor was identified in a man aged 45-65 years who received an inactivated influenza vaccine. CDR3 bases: TGCGCCAGCAGCGAGAGACTAGCGGGGGGATTCCAAGAGACCCAGTACTTC. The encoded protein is CASSERLAGGFQETQYF. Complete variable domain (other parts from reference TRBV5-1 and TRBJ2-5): KAGVTQTPRYLIKTRGQQVTLSCSPISGHRSVSWYQQTPGQGLQFLFEYFSETQRNKGNFPGRFSGRQFSNSRSEMNVSTLELGDSALYLCASSERLAGGFQETQYFGPGTRLLVL.